The rows below give T cell receptor beta chains drawn from one sample of a study of CD8 T cells in Susac syndrome. TCRdb itself ran the immunoSEQ multiplex PCR reads through MiXCR, one entry per CDR3 protein. The table shows around 200,000 distinct CDR3 sequences, with 85% to 95% occurring only once. Sequenced: CD4+ T cells from PBMCs. The receptor source for this set is a human donor with multiple sclerosis. Each CDR3 is given with its conserved first and last residue. Fields, in order: V gene, CDR3 length, D gene, clone size, J gene, CDR3 protein, CDR3 DNA. D genes are given only for firm matches. A row's size may be missing; if present it is once, few, many or a size class.

TRBV5-4	13	-	-	TRBJ2-7	CASAQGLPYEQYF	TGTGCCAGCGCCCAGGGCCTACCTTACGAGCAGTACTTC
TRBV20-1	12	TRBD1	-	TRBJ1-1	CSGQGGNTEAFF	TGCAGTGGACAGGGCGGGAACACTGAAGCTTTCTTT
TRBV3-1	14	-	-	TRBJ1-1	CASSQWGGDTEAFF	TGTGCCAGCAGCCAATGGGGCGGGGACACTGAAGCTTTCTTT
TRBV10-3	13	TRBD1	-	TRBJ1-1	CAIRTGVNTEAFF	TGTGCCATCAGAACAGGGGTGAACACTGAAGCTTTCTTT
TRBV18	14	-	-	TRBJ1-1	CASSPGGTNTEAFF	TGTGCCAGCTCACCAGGGGGCACGAACACTGAAGCTTTCTTT
TRBV12-3/TRBV12-4	16	-	-	TRBJ2-6	CASLTGWLSGANVLTF	TGTGCCAGCCTGACAGGATGGCTGTCTGGGGCCAACGTCCTGACTTTC
TRBV29-1	10	-	-	TRBJ1-1	CSVFRAEAFF	TGCAGCGTTTTCCGGGCCGAAGCTTTCTTT
TRBV5-4	12	TRBD2	-	TRBJ2-5	CASRGEGETQYF	TGTGCCAGCCGCGGGGAGGGAGAGACCCAGTACTTC
TRBV4-2	13	-	-	TRBJ1-2	CASSQESQGNYTF	TGTGCCAGCAGCCAAGAAAGCCAGGGGAACTACACCTTC
TRBV30	14	-	-	TRBJ1-5	CAWSHGSGNQPQHF	TGTGCCTGGAGCCACGGGTCGGGCAATCAGCCCCAGCATTTT
TRBV2	16	-	-	TRBJ1-1	CASSLLYSIKNTEAFF	TGTGCCAGCAGTCTTTTATACTCAATTAAGAACACTGAAGCTTTCTTT
TRBV29-1	12	-	-	TRBJ2-5	CSVDPYQETQYF	TGCAGCGTTGACCCATACCAAGAGACCCAGTACTTC
TRBV5-6	17	TRBD2	-	TRBJ2-5	CASSLVPGLQYQETQYF	TGTGCCAGCAGCTTGGTCCCGGGACTACAGTACCAAGAGACCCAGTACTTC
TRBV30	15	-	-	TRBJ1-5	CAWSVSGPVSQPQHF	TGTGCCTGGAGTGTATCGGGGCCCGTTAGTCAGCCCCAGCATTTT
TRBV29-1	15	TRBD1	-	TRBJ2-7	CSVERADRVVHEQYF	TGCAGCGTTGAGAGGGCCGACAGGGTAGTCCACGAGCAGTACTTC
TRBV20-1	12	-	-	TRBJ1-1	CSASTANTEAFF	TGCAGTGCTAGTACCGCAAACACTGAAGCTTTCTTT
TRBV30	16	-	-	TRBJ2-3	CAGDTGIQWGTDTQYF	TGTGCCGGAGATACCGGAATACAGTGGGGCACAGATACGCAGTATTTT
TRBV7-2	16	-	-	TRBJ2-5	CASSLFGTSGFETQYF	TGTGCCAGCAGCTTATTTGGGACCAGCGGGTTCGAGACCCAGTACTTC
TRBV3-1	15	-	-	TRBJ2-1	CASSQVGGIGNEQFF	TGTGCCAGCAGCCAAGTCGGAGGGATTGGAAATGAGCAGTTCTTC
TRBV30	13	TRBD2	-	TRBJ2-5	CAWGTSGQETQYF	TGTGCTTGGGGGACTAGCGGACAAGAGACCCAGTACTTC
TRBV7-2	13	-	-	TRBJ2-1	CASSLGSLAEQFF	TGTGCCAGCAGCTTAGGTTCCTTAGCGGAGCAGTTCTTC
TRBV12-3/TRBV12-4	11	-	-	TRBJ2-3	CASSFAGTQYF	TGTGCCAGCAGTTTTGCCGGAACGCAGTATTTT
TRBV30	13	-	-	TRBJ1-5	CAWSKKGGQPQHF	TGTGCCTGGAGCAAAAAGGGCGGTCAGCCCCAGCATTTT
TRBV20-1	13	-	-	TRBJ1-1	CSANLAGNAEAFF	TGCAGTGCCAACCTTGCAGGGAACGCTGAAGCTTTCTTT
TRBV9	17	TRBD2	-	TRBJ2-3	CASSVATSGAITDTQYF	TGTGCCAGCAGCGTAGCTACCAGCGGGGCGATCACAGATACGCAGTATTTT
TRBV3-1	12	-	few	TRBJ1-1	CASSQQGTEAFF	TGTGCCAGCAGCCAACAGGGAACTGAAGCTTTCTTT
TRBV9	13	-	once	TRBJ1-5	CASSATGSVPQHF	TGTGCCAGCAGCGCCACCGGTTCGGTACCTCAGCATTTT
TRBV6-6	15	-	-	TRBJ1-1	CASSYSNTLGTEAFF	TGTGCCAGCAGTTACTCGAACACTTTGGGCACTGAAGCTTTCTTT